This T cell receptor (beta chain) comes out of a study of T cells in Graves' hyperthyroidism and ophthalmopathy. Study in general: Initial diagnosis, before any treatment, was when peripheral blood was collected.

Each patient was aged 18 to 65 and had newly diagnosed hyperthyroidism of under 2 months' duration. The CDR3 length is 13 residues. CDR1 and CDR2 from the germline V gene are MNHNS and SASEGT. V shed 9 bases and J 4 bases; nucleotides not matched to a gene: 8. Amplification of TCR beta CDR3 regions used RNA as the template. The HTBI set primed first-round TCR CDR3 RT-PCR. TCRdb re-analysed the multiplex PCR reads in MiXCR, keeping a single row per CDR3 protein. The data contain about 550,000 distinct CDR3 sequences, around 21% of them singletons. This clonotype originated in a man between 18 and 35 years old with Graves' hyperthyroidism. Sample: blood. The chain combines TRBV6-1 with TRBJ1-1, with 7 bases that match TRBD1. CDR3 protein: CASETGMATEAFF. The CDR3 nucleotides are TGTGCCAGTGAGACAGGGATGGCCACTGAAGCTTTCTTT.